The clone carrying this T cell receptor beta chain came up many times. This sample is part of a study of Graves' ophthalmopathy and Graves' hyperthyroidism. From germline, CDR1 is MDHEN and CDR2 SYDVKM. The CDR3 spans 16 residues. Trimming removed 6 bases from V and 5 bases from J; junction bases left unmatched: 15. Amplifying from RNA transcripts, the study obtained TCR beta CDR3 regions. HTBI primers were employed in first-round RT-PCR, then a second-round multiplex PCR followed. MiXCR, run by TCRdb on the multiplex PCR reads, gives a single entry per CDR3 protein. The sample has approximately 500,000 distinct CDR3 sequences, under 15% seen once.

The receptor was derived from a woman under 40 with Graves' ophthalmopathy. Material for sequencing was blood. This chain uses TRBV28 with TRBJ1-2, with 7 bases aligning to TRBD1. DNA for the CDR3: TGTGCCAGCAGACAGGACAGGCTGATAATAGCTTATGGCTACACCTTC. This gives the protein CASRQDRLIIAYGYTF.